The present T cell receptor (beta chain) was sequenced within a study of blood T cell repertoires in COVID-19. Everyone who took part was roughly 18 to 89 years old, and they came from about 23 US areas. In assigning cohorts, the study relied on participant-reported clinical history. This clone was counted a single time. Under the authors' procedure: Scientists estimated how many nucleated cells there were by amplifying reference gene primers. Libraries were prepared by immunoSEQ multiplex PCR; TCRdb keeps only in-frame clonotypes and omits some of them. That table supplies the V and J calls and clone size; D and trimming were determined from the DNA. The table shows some 250,000 clones, with about 89% occurring only once. Per germline, CDR1 LNHDA and CDR2 SQIVND (reference sequence). V lost 3 bases, J lost 2 bases, and 11 bases lay in between. CDR3 length equals 14 residues.

The specimen was PBMCs or T cells enriched from blood (not recorded which). This receptor was taken from a human donor in a cohort exposed to, infected with or recovered from COVID-19 (not recorded which). The donor label of this sample is uncertain. The chain employs TRBV19 and TRBJ2-7, with a possible D match to TRBD1 (6 bases). For the CDR3, the DNA is TGTGCCAGTAGTATCCGGACAGAAGCCTACGAGCAGTACTTC. It encodes CASSIRTEAYEQYF.